What follows are 25 T cell receptor beta chains derived from one specimen sequenced in a study of response to subunit inactivated influenza vaccine. TCRdb used MiXCR to reprocess the RT-PCR reads, holding one entry per CDR3 protein. The repertoire holds 750,000 to 850,000 distinct CDR3 sequences, approximately 17% seen once, with 11% in the top ten. This material consisted of PBMCs from blood, taken about 5 days after vaccination. The source is a man aged 45 to 65 who received an inactivated influenza vaccine.

This clonotype was recorded at least ten times. The rearrangement links TRBV4-3 to TRBJ2-2, with no clear D. CDR1 is LGHNA, CDR2 YSLEER, per germline. There are 15 residues in the CDR3. V was shortened by 0 bases and J by 4 bases, with 9 bases between the two germline ends. CDR3 residues: CASSQDNRPTGELFF. For the CDR3, the DNA is TGCGCCAGCAGCCAAGATAACAGACCCACCGGGGAGCTGTTTTTT.

This clonotype was seen a few times. The CDR3 DNA follows: TGTGCCAGCAGCTTAGACCCCAGCCTTGGGGACGAGCAGTACTTC. Translation: CASSLDPSLGDEQYF. The chain employs TRBV7-6 and TRBJ2-7; no firm D call. V shed 1 base and J shed 5 bases, with 15 bases lying between them. From germline, CDR1 is SGHVS and CDR2 FNYEAQ. The CDR3 sequence is 15 residues long. Variable domain in full (rest from reference TRBV7-6 and TRBJ2-7): GAGVSQSPRYKVTKRGQDVALRCDPISGHVSLYWYRQALGQGPEFLTYFNYEAQQDKSGLPNDRFSAERPEGSISTLTIQRTEQRDSAMYRCASSLDPSLGDEQYFGPGTRLTVT.

This clonotype was observed a handful of times. The gene calls are TRBV2 and TRBJ2-3; the match to TRBD1 covers 7 bases. After removal of 6 bases from V and 1 base from J, the junction contained 7 bases not matched to a gene. Germline V CDR1 and CDR2: SNHLY, FYNNEI. The CDR3 totals 15 residues. CDR3 sequence reads: CASRMTGTGTDTQYF. Here the CDR3 DNA reads TGTGCCAGCAGGATGACAGGGACGGGCACAGATACGCAGTATTTT. Supplemented by reference TRBV2 and TRBJ2-3, the full variable domain reads EPEVTQTPSHQVTQMGQEVILRCVPISNHLYFYWYRQILGQKVEFLVSFYNNEISEKSEIFDDQFSVERPDGSNFTLKIRSTKLEDSAMYFCASRMTGTGTDTQYFGPGTRLTVL.

This chain uses TRBV7-2 with TRBJ1-2; 8 bases are a match to TRBD1. Per germline, CDR1 SGHTA and CDR2 FQGNSA. V lost 8 bases and J lost 4; bases outside the gene matches: 9. The CDR3 extends over 14 amino acids. The CDR3 loop is CASREYRGIYGYTF. Here the CDR3 DNA reads TGTGCCAGCCGGGAATACAGGGGGATCTATGGCTACACCTTC.

This rearrangement joins TRBV29-1 to TRBJ2-4, with a possible D match to TRBD2 (6 bases). CDR3 length: 14 amino acids. The germline V and J ends were trimmed by 4 bases and 4 bases, with 14 bases remaining between them. The germline V gene encodes CDR1 SQVTM and CDR2 ANQGSEA. CDR3 bases: TGCAGCGTTGTGGGGGGATCAGCAAAAAACATTCAGTACTTC. It yields the protein CSVVGGSAKNIQYF.

This clonotype was detected a few times. This chain joins TRBV7-6 and TRBJ2-1; D is possibly TRBD2 (6 bases). CDR3 length: 17 residues. V lost 5 bases to trimming and J lost 0 bases, with 17 bases between them. Germline CDR1 reads SGHVS; CDR2 reads FNYEAQ. CDR3 coding DNA: TGTGCCAGCAGCCCGACTAGGGACCATAGCTCCTACAATGAGCAGTTCTTC. Protein sequence: CASSPTRDHSSYNEQFF.

The chain employs TRBV28 and TRBJ2-7, with TRBD2 matching 9 bases. CDR1 MDHEN and CDR2 SYDVKM come from the germline V gene. The V segment lost 5 bases and the J segment 5 bases; nucleotides outside the gene matches: 19. There are 18 residues in the CDR3. CDR3 DNA: TGTGCCAGCAGTAGCCGGGACATTGATCTAGCGGGATCTAACGAGCAGTACTTC. This translates into CASSSRDIDLAGSNEQYF.

The chain carries TRBV20-1 and TRBJ2-7, with D uncertain. The CDR3 extends over 14 amino acids. V dropped 5 bases and J dropped 2 bases, with 16 bases sitting between them. Germline CDR1 reads DFQATT; CDR2 reads SNEGSKA (reference sequence). CDR3 in amino acids: CSASPGGVAYEQYF. CDR3 bases: TGCAGTGCTTCACCTGGCGGAGTGGCCTACGAGCAGTACTTC.

The rearrangement joins TRBV2 to TRBJ2-3; no definite D call. Germline lookup yields CDR1 SNHLY and CDR2 FYNNEI. Trimming cost V 2 bases and J 4 bases, with 16 bases left between them. The CDR3 covers 16 residues. The CDR3 loop reads CASSERPRASADTQYF. The CDR3 coding sequence is TGTGCCAGCAGTGAAAGGCCCCGAGCGAGCGCAGATACGCAGTATTTT.

This clonotype was seen only a few times. The V call is TRBV24-1, the J call TRBJ2-5; tentatively, D is TRBD2 (7 bases). V lost 1 base and J 3 bases, leaving 14 bases between the germline ends. The CDR3 has 16 amino acids. Looked up from germline, CDR1 is KGHDR and CDR2 is SFDVKD. The CDR3 DNA sequence: TGTGCCACCAGTGATTTTAGGGCGGGGGCGAAAGAGACCCAGTACTTC. Its translation: CATSDFRAGAKETQYF.

The rearrangement joins TRBV6-1 to TRBJ2-7, with 9 nucleotides matching TRBD1. The junction had 10 bases not matched to a gene; V was cut back by 6 bases and J by 7 bases. The CDR3 sequence is 14 residues long. Germline lookup yields CDR1 MNHNS and CDR2 SASEGT. CDR3 sequence (DNA): TGTGCCAGCAGAGGGACAGGGAGTACCTGGGAGCAGTACTTC. It yields the protein CASRGTGSTWEQYF.

This chain connects TRBV6-2 or TRBV6-3 to TRBJ2-7; D perhaps matches TRBD1 (6 bases). The length of the CDR3 is 14 residues. CDR1 is MNHEY, CDR2 SVGEGT, per germline. V lost 6 bases and J lost 2, with 14 bases in between. CDR3 sequence: CASRLTTGPYEQYF. The CDR3, as DNA: TGTGCCAGCAGACTCACGACAGGCCCCTACGAGCAGTACTTC.

This chain connects TRBV7-8 to TRBJ1-1; D uncertain. Per the germline V gene, CDR1 is SGHVS and CDR2 is FQNEAQ. The CDR3 length is 14 residues. Trimming pared 5 bases from V and 0 bases from J, leaving 10 bases between. This CDR3 reads CASSPRGVNTEAFF. The CDR3 coding sequence is TGTGCCAGCAGCCCGCGTGGGGTGAACACTGAAGCTTTCTTT.

The rearrangement joins TRBV6-5 to TRBJ2-7; TRBD2 matches 7 bases. V lost 2 bases to trimming and J lost 4 bases; unmatched junction nucleotides: 5. Germline values: CDR1 MNHEY, CDR2 SVGAGI. The CDR3 has 14 amino acids. CDR3 region: CASSYGRDIYEQYF. The CDR3 DNA follows: TGTGCCAGCAGTTACGGGAGGGATATTTACGAGCAGTACTTC.

There are many counts of this clonotype. V and J are TRBV27 and TRBJ2-5, with a weak D call TRBD2 (5 bases). The CDR3 runs 14 residues. CDR1 and CDR2 from the germline V gene are MNHEY and SMNVEV (reference sequence). V shed 4 bases and J shed 4 bases, with 13 bases lying between them. CDR3 nucleotide sequence: TGTGCCAGCAGTTGGAGTAGGGCGGGAGAGACCCAGTACTTC. This sequence encodes CASSWSRAGETQYF.

About this clonotype itself: A junction end diverges from the germline sequence, so it may reflect a read error. This chain joins TRBV20-1 and TRBJ2-1; 7 bases agree with TRBD1. The CDR3 is 14 amino acids. Germline loops: CDR1 DFQATT, CDR2 SNEGSKA (reference sequence). This CDR3 reads CSAKSGTAYNEHFF. CDR3 coding DNA: TGCAGTGCCAAATCCGGGACAGCTTACAATGAGCACTTCTTC.

The V call is TRBV29-1, the J call TRBJ1-6, with D possibly TRBD1 on 5 matching bases. Germline assignment: CDR1 SQVTM and CDR2 ANQGSEA. Trimming pared 6 bases from V and 7 bases from J, leaving 13 bases between. The CDR3 sequence is 13 residues long. CDR3 residues: CSVHDRPNSPLHF. DNA of the CDR3: TGCAGCGTCCACGACAGACCCAATTCACCCCTCCACTTT.

CDR3 nucleotide sequence: TGTGCCAGCAGACTACTCGGGGGGGCTAAAAACACTGAAGCTTTCTTT. Translating gives CASRLLGGAKNTEAFF. The chain recombines TRBV12-3 or TRBV12-4 with TRBJ1-1; D might be TRBD1 (6 bases). CDR3 length: 16 amino acids. V shed 6 bases and J shed 2 bases, with 19 bases lying between them.

V and J are TRBV11-1 and TRBJ2-5, with TRBD2 matching 11 bases. V trimming: 6 bases; J trimming: 4 bases; junction bases outside the gene matches: 16. The CDR3 length is 18 residues. The germline gives CDR1 SGHAT, CDR2 FQDESV (reference sequence). The CDR3 reads CASSLTGLAGWAPETQYF. CDR3 DNA sequence: TGTGCCAGCAGTTTGACAGGACTAGCGGGCTGGGCCCCAGAGACCCAGTACTTC.

This clonotype was picked up a small number of times. The rearrangement links TRBV6-1 to TRBJ2-1; 10 bases are shared with TRBD2. Looked up from germline, CDR1 is MNHNS and CDR2 is SASEGT. Trimming cost V 10 bases and J 7 bases; bases outside gene matches: 10. The CDR3 sequence is 14 residues long. For the CDR3, the DNA is TGTGCCACCTCCCCAGCGGGGGGGCAGAATGAGCAGTTCTTC. Amino acids: CATSPAGGQNEQFF.

The V and J genes are TRBV12-3 or TRBV12-4 and TRBJ2-2, with a tentative D call TRBD2 (6 bases). The CDR3 spans 16 residues. V lost 1 base, J lost 1 base, and 10 bases lay in between. In DNA form, the CDR3 reads TGTGCCAGCAGTTTAGAACGGGGGAAGAACACCGGGGAGCTGTTTTTT. It codes for CASSLERGKNTGELFF.

This clonotype was seen ten or more times. J is TRBJ2-5 and V is TRBV29-1; maybe TRBD1 (6 bases). V dropped 1 base and J dropped 7 bases, with 16 bases sitting between them. Germline lookup yields CDR1 SQVTM and CDR2 ANQGSEA. The CDR3 totals 14 residues. In DNA form, the CDR3 reads TGCAGCGTTGAAGCGTCAGGGGCCGAGTGGACCCAGTACTTC. It specifies CSVEASGAEWTQYF. The whole variable domain, filled in from reference TRBV29-1 and TRBJ2-5, reads SAVISQKPSRDICQRGTSLTIQCQVDSQVTMMFWYRQQPGQSLTLIATANQGSEATYESGFVIDKFPISRPNLTFSTLTVSNMSPEDSSIYLCSVEASGAEWTQYFGPGTRLLVL.

This clonotype showed up many times. The chain recombines TRBV12-3 or TRBV12-4 with TRBJ2-7; D might be TRBD1 (6 bases). The CDR3 spans 13 residues. Trimming took off 7 bases at V and 2 bases at J, with 12 bases between the two ends. Here the CDR3 reads CASNRDTTYEQYF. Written as DNA, the CDR3 is TGTGCCAGCAACCGGGACACAACCTACGAGCAGTACTTC.

As DNA, the CDR3 is TGTGCCAGCAGCCACCCGGGACTAGCGGGAGCCGAGCAGTACTTC. Its protein is CASSHPGLAGAEQYF. The rearrangement links TRBV3-1 to TRBJ2-7, with 14 bases aligning to TRBD2. Germline V gives CDR1 LGHDT, CDR2 YNNKEL (reference sequence). The length of the CDR3 is 15 residues. V trimming: 3 bases; J trimming: 6 bases; junction bases outside the gene matches: 4.

This chain connects TRBV7-6 to TRBJ2-7; D is perhaps TRBD2 (5 bases). This CDR3 comprises 16 residues. Germline V CDR1 and CDR2: SGHVS, FNYEAQ. Trimming pared 1 base from V and 0 bases from J, leaving 13 bases between. The chain's CDR3 is CASSLGGLQSSYEQYF. As DNA, the CDR3 is TGTGCCAGCAGCTTAGGCGGACTCCAGAGCTCCTACGAGCAGTACTTC. Together with reference TRBV7-6 and TRBJ2-7, the CDR3 gives the full variable domain: GAGVSQSPRYKVTKRGQDVALRCDPISGHVSLYWYRQALGQGPEFLTYFNYEAQQDKSGLPNDRFSAERPEGSISTLTIQRTEQRDSAMYRCASSLGGLQSSYEQYFGPGTRLTVT.